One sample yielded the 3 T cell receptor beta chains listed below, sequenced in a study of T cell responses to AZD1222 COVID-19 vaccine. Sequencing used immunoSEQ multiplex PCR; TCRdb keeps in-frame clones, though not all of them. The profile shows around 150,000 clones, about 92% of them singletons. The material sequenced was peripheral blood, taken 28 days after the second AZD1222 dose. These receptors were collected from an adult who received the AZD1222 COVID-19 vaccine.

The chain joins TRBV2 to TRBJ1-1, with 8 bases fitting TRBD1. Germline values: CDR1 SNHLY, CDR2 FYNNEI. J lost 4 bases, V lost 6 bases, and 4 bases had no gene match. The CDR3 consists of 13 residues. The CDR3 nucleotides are TGTGCCAGCAGACGACAGGGGACCACTGAAGCTTTCTTT. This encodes CASRRQGTTEAFF.

The CDR3 DNA reads as TGCGCCAGCAGCTTCTACGGGACTAACACTGAAGCTTTCTTT. It encodes CASSFYGTNTEAFF. The chain carries TRBV5-1 and TRBJ1-1, with a weak D call TRBD1 (5 bases). Germline CDR1 is SGHRS and CDR2 is YFSETQ. The CDR3 covers 14 residues. Trimming took 2 bases from V and 2 from J, leaving 10 bases between them.

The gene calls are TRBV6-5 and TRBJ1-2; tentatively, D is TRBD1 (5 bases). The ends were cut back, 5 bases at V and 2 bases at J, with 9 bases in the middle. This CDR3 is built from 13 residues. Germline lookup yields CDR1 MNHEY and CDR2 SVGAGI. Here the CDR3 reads CASSPWDNYGYTF. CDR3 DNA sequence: TGTGCCAGCAGTCCATGGGACAACTATGGCTACACCTTC.